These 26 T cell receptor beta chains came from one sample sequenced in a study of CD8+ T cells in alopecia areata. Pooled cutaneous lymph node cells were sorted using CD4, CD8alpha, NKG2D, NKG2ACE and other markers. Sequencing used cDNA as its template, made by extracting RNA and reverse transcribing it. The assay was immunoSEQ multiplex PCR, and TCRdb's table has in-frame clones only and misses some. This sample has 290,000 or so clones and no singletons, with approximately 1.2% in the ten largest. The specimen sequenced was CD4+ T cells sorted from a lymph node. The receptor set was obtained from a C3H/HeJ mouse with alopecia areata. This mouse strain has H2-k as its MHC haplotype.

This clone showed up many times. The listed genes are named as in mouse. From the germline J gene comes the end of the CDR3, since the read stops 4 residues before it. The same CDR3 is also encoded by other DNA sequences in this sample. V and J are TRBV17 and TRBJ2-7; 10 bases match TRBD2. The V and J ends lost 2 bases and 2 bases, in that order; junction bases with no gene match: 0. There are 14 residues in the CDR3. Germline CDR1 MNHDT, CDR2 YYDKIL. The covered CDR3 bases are TGTGCTAGCAGTAGACTGGGGGGGCCCTAT. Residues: CASSRLGGPY. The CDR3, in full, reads CASSRLGGPYEQYF.

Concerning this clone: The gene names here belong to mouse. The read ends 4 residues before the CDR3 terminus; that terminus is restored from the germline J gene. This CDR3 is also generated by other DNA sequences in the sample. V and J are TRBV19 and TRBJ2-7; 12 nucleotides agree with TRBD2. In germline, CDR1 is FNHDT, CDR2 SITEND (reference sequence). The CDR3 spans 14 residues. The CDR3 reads CASSKGLGGYEQYF. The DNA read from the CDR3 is TGTGCCAGCAGTAAGGGACTGGGGGGTTAT.

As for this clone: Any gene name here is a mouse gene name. CDR3 DNA, as far as it was read: TGCACCTGCAGTGAAACTGGGGGGGCGCGAGATGCAGAA. It translates to CTCSETGGARDAE. The full CDR3 reads CTCSETGGARDAETLYF. This chain joins TRBV1 and TRBJ2-3; 11 bases are shared with TRBD2. The read is 4 residues too short to cover the CDR3 end, so that end is filled in from the germline J gene. Losses at the gene ends were 4 bases for V and 2 bases for J; bases not matched to a gene: 8. CDR1 and CDR2 from the germline V gene are NSQYPW and LRSPGD (reference sequence). The length of the CDR3 is 17 residues.

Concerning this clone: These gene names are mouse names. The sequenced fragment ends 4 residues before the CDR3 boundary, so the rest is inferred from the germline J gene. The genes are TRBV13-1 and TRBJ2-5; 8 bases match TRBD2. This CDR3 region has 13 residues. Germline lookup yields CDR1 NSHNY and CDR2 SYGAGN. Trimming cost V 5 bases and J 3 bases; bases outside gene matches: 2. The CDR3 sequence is CASRRLGQDTQYF. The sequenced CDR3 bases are TGTGCCAGCAGGAGACTGGGGCAAGAC.

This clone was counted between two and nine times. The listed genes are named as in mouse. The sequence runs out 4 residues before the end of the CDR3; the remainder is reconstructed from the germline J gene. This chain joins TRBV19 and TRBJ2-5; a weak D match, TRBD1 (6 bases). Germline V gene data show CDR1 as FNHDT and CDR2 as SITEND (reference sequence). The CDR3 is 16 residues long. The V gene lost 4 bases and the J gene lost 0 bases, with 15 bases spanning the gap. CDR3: CASSPRTAFNQDTQYF. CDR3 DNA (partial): TGTGCCAGCAGTCCCCGGACAGCCTTTAACCAAGAC.

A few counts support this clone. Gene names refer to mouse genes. The CDR3 DNA, read in part, is TGCACCTGCAGTGCAGATGGGGGGGGGCGCTCCTAT. As protein: CTCSADGGGRSY. In full, the CDR3 is CTCSADGGGRSYEQYF. This chain links TRBV1 with TRBJ2-7, with TRBD2 identical over 8 bases. Read coverage stops 4 residues before the CDR3 terminus; the germline J gene supplies the remainder. V lost 0 bases and J lost 0; bases outside the gene matches: 4. In germline, CDR1 is NSQYPW, CDR2 LRSPGD (reference sequence). The CDR3 is 16 amino acids.

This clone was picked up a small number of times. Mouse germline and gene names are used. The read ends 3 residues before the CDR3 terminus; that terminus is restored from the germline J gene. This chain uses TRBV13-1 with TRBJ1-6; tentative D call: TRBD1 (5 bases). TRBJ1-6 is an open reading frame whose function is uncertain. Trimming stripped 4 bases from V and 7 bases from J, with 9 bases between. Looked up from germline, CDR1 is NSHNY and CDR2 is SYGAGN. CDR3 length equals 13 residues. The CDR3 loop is CASSQGRNSPLYF. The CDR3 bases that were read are TGTGCCAGCAGTCAGGGTAGGAATTCGCCC.

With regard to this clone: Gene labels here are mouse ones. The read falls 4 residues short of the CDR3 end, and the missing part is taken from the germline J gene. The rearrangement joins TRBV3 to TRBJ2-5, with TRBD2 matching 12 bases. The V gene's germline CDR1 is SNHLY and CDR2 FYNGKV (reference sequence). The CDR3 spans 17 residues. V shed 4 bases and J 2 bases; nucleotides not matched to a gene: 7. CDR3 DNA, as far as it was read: TGTGCCAGCAGCTCCGGGACTGGGGGGAGGTTCCAAGAC. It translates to CASSSGTGGRFQD. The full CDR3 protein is CASSSGTGGRFQDTQYF.

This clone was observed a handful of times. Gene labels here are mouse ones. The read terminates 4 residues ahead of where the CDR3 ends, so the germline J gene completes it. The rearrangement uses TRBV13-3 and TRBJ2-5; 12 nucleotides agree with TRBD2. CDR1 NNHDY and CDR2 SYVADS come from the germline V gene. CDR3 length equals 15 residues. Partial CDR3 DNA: TGTGCCAGCAGTCTGACTGGGGGGGCGAAAGAC. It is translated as CASSLTGGAKD. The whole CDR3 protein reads CASSLTGGAKDTQYF.

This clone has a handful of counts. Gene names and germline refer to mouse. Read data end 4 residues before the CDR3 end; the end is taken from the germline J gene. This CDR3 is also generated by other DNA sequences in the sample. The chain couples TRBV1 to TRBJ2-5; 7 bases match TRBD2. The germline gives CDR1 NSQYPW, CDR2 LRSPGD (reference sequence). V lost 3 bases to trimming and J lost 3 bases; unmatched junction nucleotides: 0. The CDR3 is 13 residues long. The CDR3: CTCSAGLQDTQYF. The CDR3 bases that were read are TGCACCTGCAGTGCGGGACTGCAAGAC.

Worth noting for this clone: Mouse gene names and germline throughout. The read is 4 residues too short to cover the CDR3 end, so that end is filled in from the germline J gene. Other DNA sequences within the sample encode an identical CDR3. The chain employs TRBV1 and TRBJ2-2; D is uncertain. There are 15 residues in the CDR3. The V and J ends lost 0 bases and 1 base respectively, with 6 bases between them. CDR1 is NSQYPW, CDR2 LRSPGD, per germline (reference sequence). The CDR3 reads CTCSADDKNTGQLYF. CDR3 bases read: TGCACCTGCAGTGCAGATGACAAAAACACCGGG. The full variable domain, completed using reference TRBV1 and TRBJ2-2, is VTLLEQNPRWRLVPRGQAVNLRCILKNSQYPWMSWYQQDLQKQLQWLFTLRSPGDKEVKSLPGADYLATRVTDTELRLQVANMSQGRTLYCTCSADDKNTGQLYFGEGSKLTVL.

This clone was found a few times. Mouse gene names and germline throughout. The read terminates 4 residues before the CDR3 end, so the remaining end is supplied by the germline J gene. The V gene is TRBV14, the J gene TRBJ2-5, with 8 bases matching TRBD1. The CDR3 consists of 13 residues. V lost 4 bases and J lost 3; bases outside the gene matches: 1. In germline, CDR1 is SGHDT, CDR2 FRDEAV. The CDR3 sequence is CASSTGGQDTQYF. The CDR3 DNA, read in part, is TGTGCCAGCAGTACAGGGGGACAAGAC.

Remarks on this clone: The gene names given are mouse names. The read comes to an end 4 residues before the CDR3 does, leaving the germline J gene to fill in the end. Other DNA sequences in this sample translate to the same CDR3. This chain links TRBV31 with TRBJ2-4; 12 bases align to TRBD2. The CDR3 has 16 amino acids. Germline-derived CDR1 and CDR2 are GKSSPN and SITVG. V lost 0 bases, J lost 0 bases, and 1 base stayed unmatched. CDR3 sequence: CAWSLGTGGSQNTLYF. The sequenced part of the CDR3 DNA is TGTGCCTGGAGTCTTGGGACTGGGGGGAGTCAAAAC. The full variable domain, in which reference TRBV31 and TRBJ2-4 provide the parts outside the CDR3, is AQTIHQWPVAEIKAVGSPLSLGCTIKGKSSPNLYWYWQATGGTLQQLFYSITVGQVESVVQLNLSASRPKDDQFILSTEKLLLSHSGFYLCAWSLGTGGSQNTLYFGAGTRLSVL.

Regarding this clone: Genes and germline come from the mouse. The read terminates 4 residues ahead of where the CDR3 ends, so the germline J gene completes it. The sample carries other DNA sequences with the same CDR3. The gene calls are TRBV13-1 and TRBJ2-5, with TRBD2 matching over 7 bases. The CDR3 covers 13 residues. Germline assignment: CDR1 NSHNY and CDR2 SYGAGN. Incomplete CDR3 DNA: TGTGCCAGCAGTGATCCTGGGGGTGAC. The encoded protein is CASSDPGGD. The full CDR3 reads CASSDPGGDTQYF.

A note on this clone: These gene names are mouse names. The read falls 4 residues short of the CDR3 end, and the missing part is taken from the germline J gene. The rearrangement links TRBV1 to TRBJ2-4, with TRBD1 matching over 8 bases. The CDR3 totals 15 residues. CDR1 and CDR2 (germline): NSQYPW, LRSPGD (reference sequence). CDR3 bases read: TGCACCTGCAGTGCAGAGGGTCAGGGGGCGAAC. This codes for CTCSAEGQGAN. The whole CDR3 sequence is CTCSAEGQGANTLYF.

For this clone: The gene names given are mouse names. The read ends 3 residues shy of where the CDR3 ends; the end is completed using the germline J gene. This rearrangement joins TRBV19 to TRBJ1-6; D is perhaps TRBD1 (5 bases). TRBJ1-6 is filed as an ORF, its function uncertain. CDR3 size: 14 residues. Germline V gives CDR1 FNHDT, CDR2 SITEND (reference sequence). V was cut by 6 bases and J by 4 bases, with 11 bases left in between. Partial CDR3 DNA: TGTGCCAGCATTGGGAAGGGGTATAATTCGCCC. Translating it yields CASIGKGYNSP. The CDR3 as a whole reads CASIGKGYNSPLYF.

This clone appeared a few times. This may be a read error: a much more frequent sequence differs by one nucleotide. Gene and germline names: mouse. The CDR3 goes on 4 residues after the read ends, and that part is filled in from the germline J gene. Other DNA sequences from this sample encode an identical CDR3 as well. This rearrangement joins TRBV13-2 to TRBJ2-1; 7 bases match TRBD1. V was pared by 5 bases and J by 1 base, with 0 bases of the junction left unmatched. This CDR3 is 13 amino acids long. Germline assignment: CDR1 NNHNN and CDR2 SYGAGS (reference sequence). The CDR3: CASGTGNYAEQFF. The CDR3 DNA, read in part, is TGTGCCAGCGGGACAGGGAACTATGCT.

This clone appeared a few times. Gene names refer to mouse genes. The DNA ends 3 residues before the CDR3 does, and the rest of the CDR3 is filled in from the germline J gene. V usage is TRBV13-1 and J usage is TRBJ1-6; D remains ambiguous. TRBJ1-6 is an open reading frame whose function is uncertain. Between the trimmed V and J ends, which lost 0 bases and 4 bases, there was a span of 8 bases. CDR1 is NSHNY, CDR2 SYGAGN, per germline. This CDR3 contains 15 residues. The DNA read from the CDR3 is TGTGCCAGCAGTGATGGCCTAGGGTATAATTCGCCC. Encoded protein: CASSDGLGYNSP. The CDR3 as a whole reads CASSDGLGYNSPLYF.

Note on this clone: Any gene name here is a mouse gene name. CDR3: CASGGPGTSAETLYF. The sequenced CDR3 bases are TGTGCCAGCGGGGGGCCGGGAACTAGTGCAGAA. This chain connects TRBV13-1 to TRBJ2-3; D might be TRBD2 (7 bases). The read ends 4 residues shy of where the CDR3 ends; the end is completed using the germline J gene. The length of the CDR3 is 15 residues. Germline-derived CDR1 and CDR2 are NSHNY and SYGAGN. The germline V and J ends were trimmed by 7 bases and 0 bases, with 15 bases remaining between them.

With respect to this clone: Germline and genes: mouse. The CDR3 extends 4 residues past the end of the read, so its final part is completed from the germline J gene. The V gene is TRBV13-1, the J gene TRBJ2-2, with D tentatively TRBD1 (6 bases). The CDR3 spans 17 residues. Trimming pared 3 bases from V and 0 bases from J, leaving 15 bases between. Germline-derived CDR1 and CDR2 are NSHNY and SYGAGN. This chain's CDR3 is CASSVPLGTSNTGQLYF. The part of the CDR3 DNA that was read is TGTGCCAGCAGTGTACCACTCGGGACATCAAACACCGGG.

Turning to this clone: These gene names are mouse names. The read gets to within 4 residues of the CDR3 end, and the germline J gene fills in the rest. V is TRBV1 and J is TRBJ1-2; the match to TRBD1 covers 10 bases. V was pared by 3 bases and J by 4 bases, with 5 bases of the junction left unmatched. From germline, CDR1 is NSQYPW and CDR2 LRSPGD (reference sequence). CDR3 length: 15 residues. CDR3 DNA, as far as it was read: TGCACCTGCAGTGCGACAGGGGGCGCCGGCTCC. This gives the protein CTCSATGGAGS. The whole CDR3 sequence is CTCSATGGAGSDYTF.

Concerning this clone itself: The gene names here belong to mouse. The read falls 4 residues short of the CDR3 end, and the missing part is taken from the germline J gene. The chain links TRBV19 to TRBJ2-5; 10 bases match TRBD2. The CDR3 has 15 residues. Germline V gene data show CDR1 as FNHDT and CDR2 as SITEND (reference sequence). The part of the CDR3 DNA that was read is TGTGCCAGCAGTTCCCCGACTGGGGGGCGAGAC. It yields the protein CASSSPTGGRD. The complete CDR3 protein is CASSSPTGGRDTQYF. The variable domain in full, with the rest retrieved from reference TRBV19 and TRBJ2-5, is GGIITQTPKFLIGQEGQKLTLKCQQNFNHDTMYWYRQDSGKGLRLIYYSITENDLQKGDLSEGYDASREKKSSFSLTVTSAQKNEMAVFLCASSSPTGGRDTQYFGPGTRLLVL.

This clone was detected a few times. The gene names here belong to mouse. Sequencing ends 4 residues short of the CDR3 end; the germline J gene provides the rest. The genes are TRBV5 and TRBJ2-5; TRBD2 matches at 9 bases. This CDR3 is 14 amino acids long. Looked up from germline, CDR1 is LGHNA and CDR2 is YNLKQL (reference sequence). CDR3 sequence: CASSLGGARDTQYF. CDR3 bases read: TGTGCCAGCAGCCTTGGGGGGGCAAGGGAC.

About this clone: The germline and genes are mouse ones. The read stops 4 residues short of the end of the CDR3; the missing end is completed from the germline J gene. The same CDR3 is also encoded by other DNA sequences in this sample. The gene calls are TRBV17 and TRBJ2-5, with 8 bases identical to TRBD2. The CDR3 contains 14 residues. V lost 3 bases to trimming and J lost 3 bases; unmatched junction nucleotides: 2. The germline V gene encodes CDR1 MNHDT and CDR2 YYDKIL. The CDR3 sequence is CASSRLGGQDTQYF. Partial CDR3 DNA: TGTGCTAGCAGTAGGTTGGGGGGGCAAGAC.

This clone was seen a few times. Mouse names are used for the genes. The CDR3 spells CASNPGYNSPLYF. The covered CDR3 bases are TGTGCCAGCAATCCAGGGTATAATTCGCCC. The V gene is TRBV19, the J gene TRBJ1-6; tentative D call: TRBD1 (5 bases). The read comes to an end 3 residues before the CDR3 does, leaving the germline J gene to fill in the end. TRBJ1-6 qualifies as an ORF whose function is uncertain. V dropped 6 bases and J dropped 4 bases, with 8 bases sitting between them. The germline CDR1 and CDR2 sequences are FNHDT and SITEND (reference sequence). The length of the CDR3 is 13 residues.

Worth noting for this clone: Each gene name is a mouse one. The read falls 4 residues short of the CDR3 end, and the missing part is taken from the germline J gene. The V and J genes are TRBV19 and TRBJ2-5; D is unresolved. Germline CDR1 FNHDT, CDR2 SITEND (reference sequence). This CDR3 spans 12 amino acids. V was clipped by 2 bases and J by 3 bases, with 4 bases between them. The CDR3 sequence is CASSILQDTQYF. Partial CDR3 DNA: TGTGCCAGCAGTATCCTTCAAGAC. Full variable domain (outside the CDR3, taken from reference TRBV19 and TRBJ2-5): GGIITQTPKFLIGQEGQKLTLKCQQNFNHDTMYWYRQDSGKGLRLIYYSITENDLQKGDLSEGYDASREKKSSFSLTVTSAQKNEMAVFLCASSILQDTQYFGPGTRLLVL.